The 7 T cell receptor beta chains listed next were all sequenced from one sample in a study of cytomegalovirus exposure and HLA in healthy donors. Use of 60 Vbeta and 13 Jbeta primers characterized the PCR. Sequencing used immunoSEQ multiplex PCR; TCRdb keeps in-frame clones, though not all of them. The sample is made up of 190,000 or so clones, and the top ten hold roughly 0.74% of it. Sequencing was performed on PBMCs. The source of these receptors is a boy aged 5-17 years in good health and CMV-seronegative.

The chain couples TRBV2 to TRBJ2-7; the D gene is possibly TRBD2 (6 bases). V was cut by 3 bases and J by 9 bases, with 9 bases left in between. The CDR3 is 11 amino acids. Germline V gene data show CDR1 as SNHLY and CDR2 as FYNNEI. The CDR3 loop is CASSEDYWQYF. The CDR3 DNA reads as TGTGCCAGCAGTGAGGACTACTGGCAGTACTTC.

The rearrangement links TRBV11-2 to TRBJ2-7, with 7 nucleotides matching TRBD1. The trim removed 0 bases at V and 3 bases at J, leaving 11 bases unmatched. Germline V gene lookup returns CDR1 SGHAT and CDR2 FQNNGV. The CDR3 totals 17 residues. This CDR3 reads CASSLESTSTGLYEQYF. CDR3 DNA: TGTGCCAGCAGCTTAGAATCAACCTCGACAGGGCTCTACGAGCAGTACTTC.

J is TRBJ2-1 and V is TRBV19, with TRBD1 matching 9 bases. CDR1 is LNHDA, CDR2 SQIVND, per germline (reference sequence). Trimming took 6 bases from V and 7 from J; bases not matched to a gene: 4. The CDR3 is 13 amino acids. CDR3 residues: CASRTQGANEQFF. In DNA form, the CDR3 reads TGTGCCAGTAGAACACAGGGGGCGAATGAGCAGTTCTTC.

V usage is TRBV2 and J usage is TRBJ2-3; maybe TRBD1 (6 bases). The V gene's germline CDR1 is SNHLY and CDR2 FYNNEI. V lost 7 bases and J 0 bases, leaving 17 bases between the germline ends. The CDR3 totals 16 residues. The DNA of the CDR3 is TGTGCCAGCACCCCCTGGGGGCCATCTAGCACAGATACGCAGTATTTT. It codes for CASTPWGPSSTDTQYF.

CDR3 nucleotides: TGTGCCAGCAGCTTGGGGGGGAGGGGAGAGACCCAGTACTTC. Amino acid sequence: CASSLGGRGETQYF. J is TRBJ2-5 and V is TRBV5-4; 7 nucleotides line up with TRBD2. Germline V gene sequence: CDR1 SGHNT, CDR2 YYREEE (reference sequence). The V and J ends lost 0 bases and 4 bases, in that order; junction bases with no gene match: 3. CDR3 length: 14 residues. Full variable domain (outside the CDR3, taken from reference TRBV5-4 and TRBJ2-5): ETGVTQSPTHLIKTRGQQVTLRCSSQSGHNTVSWYQQALGQGPQFIFQYYREEENGRGNFPPRFSGLQFPNYSSELNVNALELDDSALYLCASSLGGRGETQYFGPGTRLLVL.

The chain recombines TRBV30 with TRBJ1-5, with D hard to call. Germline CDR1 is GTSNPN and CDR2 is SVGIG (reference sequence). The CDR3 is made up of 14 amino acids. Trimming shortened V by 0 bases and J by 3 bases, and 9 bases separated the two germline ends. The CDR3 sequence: CAWSVPGNNQPQHF. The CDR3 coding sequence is TGTGCCTGGAGTGTACCCGGGAACAATCAGCCCCAGCATTTT.

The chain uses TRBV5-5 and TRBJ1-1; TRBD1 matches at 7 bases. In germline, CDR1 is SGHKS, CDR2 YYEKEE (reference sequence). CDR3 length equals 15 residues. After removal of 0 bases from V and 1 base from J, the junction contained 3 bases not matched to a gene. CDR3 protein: CASSLERGPNTEAFF. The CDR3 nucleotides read TGTGCCAGCAGCTTGGAGAGGGGGCCGAACACTGAAGCTTTCTTT.